Presented here are 12 T cell receptor beta chains from one specimen sequenced in a study of cytomegalovirus exposure and HLA in healthy donors. Primers: 60 Vbeta forward and 13 Jbeta reverse. Produced via immunoSEQ multiplex PCR; TCRdb's table is partial and in-frame only. In the table there are over 100,000 clones, 75% to 85% of which are singletons. Sequenced sample: PBMCs. These receptors were obtained from a woman younger than 35 in good health and CMV-seropositive.

The J gene is TRBJ1-2, the V gene TRBV28; D is uncertain. The CDR3 has 12 residues. V was pared by 1 base and J by 5 bases, with 5 bases between. CDR1 and CDR2 (germline): MDHEN, SYDVKM. CDR3 sequence (DNA): TGTGCCAGCAGTTTATCGGGGTATGGCTACACCTTC. This encodes CASSLSGYGYTF.

The chain has TRBV6-5 and TRBJ2-3; 9 nucleotides agree with TRBD2. The germline V gene encodes CDR1 MNHEY and CDR2 SVGAGI. This CDR3 has 15 residues. Losses at the gene ends were 4 bases for V and 9 bases for J; bases not matched to a gene: 11. The CDR3 is CASSFRDTAGGTQYF. Written as DNA, the CDR3 is TGTGCCAGCAGTTTCCGGGACACGGCGGGGGGGACGCAGTATTTT.

The chain uses TRBV5-1 and TRBJ2-7; no clear D gene. Germline CDR1 SGHRS, CDR2 YFSETQ. Trimming removed 2 bases at V and 3 bases at J, with 18 bases between. CDR3 length equals 16 residues. The chain's CDR3 is CASSFKMATSIYEQYF. CDR3 coding DNA: TGCGCCAGCAGCTTTAAAATGGCGACTTCGATCTACGAGCAGTACTTC.

The rearrangement uses TRBV10-1 and TRBJ1-5, with D perhaps matching TRBD1 (6 bases). Trimming took off 7 bases at V and 6 bases at J, with 19 bases between the two ends. This CDR3 has 15 residues. Germline assignment: CDR1 WNHNN and CDR2 SYGVQD (reference sequence). The CDR3 sequence: CASKLVGGRGQPQHF. CDR3 coding DNA: TGCGCCAGCAAACTGGTCGGGGGGCGAGGTCAGCCCCAGCATTTT.

The chain recombines TRBV4-1 with TRBJ1-2, with TRBD1 identical over 7 bases. The V gene's germline CDR1 is MGHRA and CDR2 YSYEKL. Trimming removed 0 bases from V and 3 bases from J; junction bases left unmatched: 1. The CDR3 totals 14 residues. CDR3 nucleotides: TGCGCCAGCAGCCAAGATGGACAGGACTATGGCTACACCTTC. Its translation: CASSQDGQDYGYTF.

The genes are TRBV5-4 and TRBJ2-7; 9 nucleotides match TRBD1. V dropped 4 bases and J dropped 3; count of bases not matched to a gene: 2. Germline CDR1 SGHNT, CDR2 YYREEE (reference sequence). The CDR3 extends over 13 amino acids. The CDR3, as DNA: TGTGCCAGCAGCGGGACAGGGCGCTACGAGCAGTACTTC. Residues: CASSGTGRYEQYF.

The table lists this clone with a count of one. CDR3 nucleotides: TGTGCCAGTAGTCCACAGGATAGCTCCTACGAGCAGTACTTC. Encoded protein: CASSPQDSSYEQYF. V gene TRBV19 combines with J gene TRBJ2-7, with D perhaps matching TRBD1 (5 bases). This CDR3 is 14 amino acids long. CDR1 LNHDA and CDR2 SQIVND come from the germline V gene (reference sequence). Trimming pared 5 bases from V and 0 bases from J, leaving 11 bases between.

The V call is TRBV5-1, the J call TRBJ2-7, with 9 nucleotides matching TRBD1. Germline CDR1 is SGHRS and CDR2 is YFSETQ. With V trimmed by 0 bases and J by 5 bases, 3 bases remained unmatched. This CDR3 is 14 amino acids long. The CDR3 nucleotides are TGCGCCAGCAGCTTGGATGGGACAGGGAACGAGCAGTACTTC. Translation gives CASSLDGTGNEQYF.

The genes are TRBV5-1 and TRBJ2-1; 10 bases are shared with TRBD2. The CDR3 runs to 13 residues. Germline CDR1 is SGHRS and CDR2 is YFSETQ. Unmatched junction bases numbered 0, after V lost 5 bases and J lost 4 bases. CDR3 sequence (DNA): TGCGCCAGCAGACTAGCGGGATACAATGAGCAGTTCTTC. It translates to CASRLAGYNEQFF.

This clone was counted only a few times. The CDR3 DNA reads as TGTGCCTGGAGGGGACAGGGCAATCAGCCCCAGCATTTT. Translated, it gives CAWRGQGNQPQHF. V and J are TRBV30 and TRBJ1-5; 8 nucleotides match TRBD1. Germline values: CDR1 GTSNPN, CDR2 SVGIG (reference sequence). The CDR3 runs 13 residues. V trimming: 3 bases; J trimming: 2 bases; junction bases outside the gene matches: 0.

The CDR3: CASGTRQGARYGYTF. The CDR3 nucleotides read TGTGCTAGTGGAACTCGACAGGGGGCGCGTTATGGCTACACCTTC. This chain uses TRBV12-5 with TRBJ1-2; 10 nucleotides align to TRBD1. V shed 6 bases and J 5 bases; nucleotides not matched to a gene: 9. Germline assignment: CDR1 LGHNT and CDR2 FRNRAP. The CDR3 sequence is 15 residues long.

This clone came up once. V usage is TRBV30 and J usage is TRBJ1-2; no reliable D call. Trimming shortened V by 0 bases and J by 1 base, and 6 bases separated the two germline ends. The CDR3 runs 13 residues. The germline CDR1 and CDR2 sequences are GTSNPN and SVGIG (reference sequence). Written as DNA, the CDR3 is TGTGCCTGGAGTGTACAGATTAACTATGGCTACACCTTC. This gives the protein CAWSVQINYGYTF.